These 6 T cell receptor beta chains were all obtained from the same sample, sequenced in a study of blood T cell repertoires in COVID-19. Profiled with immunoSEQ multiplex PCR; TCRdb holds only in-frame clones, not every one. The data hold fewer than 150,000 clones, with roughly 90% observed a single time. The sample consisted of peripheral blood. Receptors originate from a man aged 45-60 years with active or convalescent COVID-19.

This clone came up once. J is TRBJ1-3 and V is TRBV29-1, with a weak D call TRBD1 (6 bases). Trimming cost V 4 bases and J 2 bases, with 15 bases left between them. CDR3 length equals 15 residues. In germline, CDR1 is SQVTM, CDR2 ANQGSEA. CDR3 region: CSVGRGGAAGNTIYF. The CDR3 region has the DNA TGCAGCGTTGGCAGAGGGGGAGCAGCTGGAAACACCATATATTTT.

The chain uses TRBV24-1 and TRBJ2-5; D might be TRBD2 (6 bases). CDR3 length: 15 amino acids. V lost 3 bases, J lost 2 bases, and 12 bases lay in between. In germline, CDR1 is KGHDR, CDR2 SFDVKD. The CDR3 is CATSDRDGGQETQYF. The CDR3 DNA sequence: TGTGCCACCAGTGATCGGGACGGAGGGCAAGAGACCCAGTACTTC.

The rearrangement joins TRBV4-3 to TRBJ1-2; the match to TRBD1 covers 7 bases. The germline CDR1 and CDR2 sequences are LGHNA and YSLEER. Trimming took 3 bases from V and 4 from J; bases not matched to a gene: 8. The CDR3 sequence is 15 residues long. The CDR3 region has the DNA TGCGCCAGCAGCCAGCGGGACAGAGACTTCTATGGCTACACCTTC. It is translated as CASSQRDRDFYGYTF.

CDR3: CASTRRGTPNNEQFF. The CDR3 coding sequence is TGTGCCAGCACCCGCCGGGGGACTCCCAACAATGAGCAGTTCTTC. This chain uses TRBV7-9 with TRBJ2-1, with a weak D call TRBD2 (6 bases). Germline lookup yields CDR1 SEHNR and CDR2 FQNEAQ (reference sequence). V was pared by 7 bases and J by 5 bases, with 18 bases between. The CDR3 has 15 amino acids.

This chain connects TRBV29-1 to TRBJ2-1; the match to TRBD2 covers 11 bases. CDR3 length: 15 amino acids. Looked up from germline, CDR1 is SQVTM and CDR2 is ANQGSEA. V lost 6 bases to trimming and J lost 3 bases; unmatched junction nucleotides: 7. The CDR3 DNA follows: TGCAGCGTCGGACGGACTAGCGGGCGCTACAATGAGCAGTTCTTC. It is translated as CSVGRTSGRYNEQFF.

CDR3 in amino acids: CASILAGVNEQFF. CDR3 coding DNA: TGTGCCAGCATCCTAGCGGGAGTCAATGAGCAGTTCTTC. The rearrangement joins TRBV6-6 to TRBJ2-1, with TRBD2 identical over 10 bases. The CDR3 length is 13 residues. V dropped 7 bases and J dropped 6; count of bases not matched to a gene: 3. Germline V gene lookup returns CDR1 MNHNY and CDR2 SVGAGI (reference sequence).